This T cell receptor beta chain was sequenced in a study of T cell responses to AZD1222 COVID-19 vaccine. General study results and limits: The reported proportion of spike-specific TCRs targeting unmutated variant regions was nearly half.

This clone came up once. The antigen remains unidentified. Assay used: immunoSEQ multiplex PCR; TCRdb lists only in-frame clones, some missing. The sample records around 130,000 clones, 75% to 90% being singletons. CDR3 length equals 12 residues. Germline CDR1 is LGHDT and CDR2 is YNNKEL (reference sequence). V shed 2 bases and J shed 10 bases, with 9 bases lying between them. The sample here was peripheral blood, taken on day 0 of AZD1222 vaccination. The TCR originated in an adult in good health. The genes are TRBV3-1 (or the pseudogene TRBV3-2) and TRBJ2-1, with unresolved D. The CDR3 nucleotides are TGTGCCAGCAGCCAAATGGCCGGCGAGCAGTTCTTC. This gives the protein CASSQMAGEQFF.